The 15 T cell receptor beta chains listed next were all sequenced from one sample in a study of cytotoxic CD8 clonotypes in ibrutinib-treated CLL. Clones were sequenced by immunoSEQ multiplex PCR, and TCRdb holds only the in-frame ones, with some missing. The table lists 50,000 or so clones, about 57% of them singletons. The sequenced sample was PBMCs, obtained after 24 months of ibrutinib treatment. These receptors were obtained from a human donor with chronic lymphocytic leukemia.

The count of this clone is one. The gene calls are TRBV11-2 and TRBJ1-1, with a weak D call TRBD1 (6 bases). This CDR3 is 13 amino acids long. Deletions cut 5 bases from V and 8 bases from J, with 15 bases between. Germline V gives CDR1 SGHAT, CDR2 FQNNGV. The CDR3 nucleotides read TGTGCCAGCAGCAACCCCCCCGGGACAGAAGCTTTCTTT. It is translated as CASSNPPGTEAFF.

The CDR3 loop reads CASTPGGRGYQETQYF. Written as DNA, the CDR3 is TGTGCCAGCACCCCGGGAGGCCGGGGGTACCAAGAGACCCAGTACTTC. The J gene is TRBJ2-5, the V gene TRBV11-2; 7 bases line up with TRBD2. The CDR3 covers 16 residues. V lost 7 bases and J lost 0; bases outside the gene matches: 11. Germline CDR1 SGHAT, CDR2 FQNNGV.

V gene TRBV15 combines with J gene TRBJ2-2, with 7 bases aligning to TRBD2. V dropped 3 bases and J dropped 4; count of bases not matched to a gene: 8. The CDR3 contains 16 residues. From germline, CDR1 is LNHNV and CDR2 YYDKDF (reference sequence). This CDR3 is CATSRRLARGTGELFF. The CDR3 DNA reads TGTGCCACCAGCAGGAGACTAGCCCGAGGCACCGGGGAGCTGTTTTTT.

This clone was seen a handful of times. The rearrangement uses TRBV19 and TRBJ1-2; 11 nucleotides agree with TRBD1. With V trimmed by 6 bases and J by 4 bases, 7 bases remained unmatched. The CDR3 runs to 15 residues. Germline values: CDR1 LNHDA, CDR2 SQIVND (reference sequence). The CDR3, as DNA: TGTGCCAGTAGAAGGACAGGGGGCGCATCCTATGGCTACACCTTC. Protein: CASRRTGGASYGYTF.

The CDR3 reads CASSLMGRTYEQYF. The CDR3 bases are TGCGCCAGCAGCTTGATGGGCAGAACCTACGAGCAGTACTTC. J is TRBJ2-7 and V is TRBV5-1, with D hard to call. This CDR3 region has 14 residues. The V and J ends lost 1 base and 2 bases respectively, with 10 bases between them. CDR1 and CDR2 from the germline V gene are SGHRS and YFSETQ.

The chain carries TRBV19 and TRBJ2-7, with D perhaps given as TRBD1 or TRBD2 (5 bases each). V dropped 2 bases and J dropped 0 bases, with 20 bases sitting between them. The CDR3 spans 18 residues. Germline loops: CDR1 LNHDA, CDR2 SQIVND (reference sequence). The CDR3 is CASSIRSRGSNSSYEQYF. CDR3 nucleotide sequence: TGTGCCAGTAGTATAAGGTCGAGGGGCTCCAATAGCTCCTACGAGCAGTACTTC.

The rearrangement uses TRBV18 and TRBJ1-4, with a weak D call TRBD1 (6 bases). V was clipped by 4 bases and J by 8 bases, with 17 bases between them. This CDR3 has 15 amino acids. The germline V gene has CDR1 KGHSH and CDR2 LQKENI. The CDR3 sequence: CASSQKTGTAEKLFF. CDR3 nucleotides: TGTGCCAGCTCACAAAAGACAGGAACGGCGGAAAAACTGTTTTTT.

This clone was detected only a few times. The chain's CDR3 is CSVAGVDGYTF. CDR3 nucleotides: TGCAGCGTTGCAGGGGTGGATGGCTACACCTTC. V usage is TRBV29-1 and J usage is TRBJ1-2, with D tentatively TRBD1 (6 bases). CDR1 is SQVTM, CDR2 ANQGSEA, per germline. The V and J ends lost 4 bases and 6 bases respectively, with 9 bases between them. The CDR3 is 11 residues long.

The J gene is TRBJ1-2, the V gene TRBV30; tentatively, D is TRBD1 (6 bases). This CDR3 is 16 amino acids long. Trimming stripped 0 bases from V and 4 bases from J, with 18 bases between. Looked up from germline, CDR1 is GTSNPN and CDR2 is SVGIG (reference sequence). The chain's CDR3 is CAWSVRGGRAGYGYTF. CDR3 DNA: TGTGCCTGGAGTGTAAGGGGGGGCAGGGCTGGCTATGGCTACACCTTC.

The V gene is TRBV4-2, the J gene TRBJ2-7, with a weak D call TRBD2 (6 bases). The CDR3 has 17 residues. The germline V gene has CDR1 LGHNA and CDR2 YNFKEQ. Trimming removed 0 bases from V and 0 bases from J, with 15 bases in between. Here the CDR3 DNA reads TGTGCCAGCAGCCAAGATTCGGCGCGGGGATACTCCTACGAGCAGTACTTC. Its protein is CASSQDSARGYSYEQYF.

J is TRBJ2-3 and V is TRBV19; 11 nucleotides match TRBD2. The junction had 5 bases not matched to a gene; V was cut back by 5 bases and J by 4 bases. The CDR3 sequence is 15 residues long. Germline V gene sequence: CDR1 LNHDA, CDR2 SQIVND (reference sequence). CDR3 nucleotides: TGTGCCAGTAGTCGTCTAGCGGGGGGTTCAGATACGCAGTATTTT. It encodes CASSRLAGGSDTQYF.

The V call is TRBV5-1, the J call TRBJ1-3; D unclear. Trimming left V 4 bases short and J 4 bases short, with 15 bases between. CDR1 is SGHRS, CDR2 YFSETQ, per germline. The CDR3 length is 15 residues. Here the CDR3 reads CASSPREGRGNTIYF. CDR3 nucleotide sequence: TGCGCCAGCAGCCCCCGGGAGGGCCGAGGAAACACCATATATTTT.

The chain uses TRBV5-6 and TRBJ2-3; possible D gene TRBD2, 5 bases. The CDR3 loop spans 15 amino acids. The germline V gene encodes CDR1 SGHDT and CDR2 YYEEEE. V was trimmed by 3 bases and J by 6 bases, leaving 17 bases between them. CDR3 sequence: CASSSRGRTGDTQYF. The CDR3 DNA reads TGTGCCAGCAGCTCTCGCGGCCGCACGGGGGATACGCAGTATTTT.

This chain joins TRBV6-5 and TRBJ1-2; 7 bases align to TRBD1. The germline V gene has CDR1 MNHEY and CDR2 SVGAGI. V was pared by 6 bases and J by 3 bases, with 4 bases of the junction left unmatched. The CDR3 length is 13 residues. CDR3 DNA: TGTGCCAGCAGGCCCACAGGGGACTATGGCTACACCTTC. This sequence encodes CASRPTGDYGYTF.

This sequence joins TRBV6-1 and TRBJ2-7; 11 bases are a match to TRBD2. CDR1 is MNHNS, CDR2 SASEGT, per germline. V gave up 5 bases and J gave up 4 bases; unmatched junction bases: 7. This CDR3 is built from 15 residues. The CDR3 sequence is CASSPPSGGLYEQYF. The CDR3 DNA reads TGTGCCAGCAGTCCCCCTAGCGGGGGGCTATACGAGCAGTACTTC.